The present TCR beta chain was sequenced within a study of CD8+CD57+ T cells in acquired aplastic anemia. Study details: Recorded DNA amounts for sorted CD4+ and CD8+ cells had an average of around 3.5 ug.

The use of genomic DNA as template underpinned the TCR beta VDJ and CDR3 profiling. TCRdb ran MiXCR on the reads and lists one entry per CDR3 protein. Of some 130,000 distinct CDR3 sequences in the sample, approximately 41% were seen once. This CDR3 comprises 12 residues. The ends were cut back, 1 base at V and 4 bases at J, with 8 bases in the middle. Germline assignment: CDR1 DFQATT and CDR2 SNEGSKA (reference sequence). The sequenced material came from sorted CD4+, CD8+, or CD8+CD57+ T cells (not recorded which) from PBMCs. The TCR originated in a human donor in good health, serving as a control. The rearrangement joins TRBV20-1 to TRBJ2-7, with D hard to call. CDR3 coding DNA: TGCAGTGCTAGAGGGGGTCAGTACGAGCAGTACTTC. Translation: CSARGGQYEQYF.